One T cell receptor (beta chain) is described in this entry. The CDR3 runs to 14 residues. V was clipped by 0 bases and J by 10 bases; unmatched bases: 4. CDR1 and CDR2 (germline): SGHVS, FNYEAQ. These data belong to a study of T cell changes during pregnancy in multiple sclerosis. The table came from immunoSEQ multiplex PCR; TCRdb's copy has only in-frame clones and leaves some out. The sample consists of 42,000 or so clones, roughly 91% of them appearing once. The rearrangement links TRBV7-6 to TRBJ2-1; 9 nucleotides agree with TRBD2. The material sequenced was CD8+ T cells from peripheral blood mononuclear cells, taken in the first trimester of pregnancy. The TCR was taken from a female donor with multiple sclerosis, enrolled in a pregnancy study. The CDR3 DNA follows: TGTGCCAGCAGCTTAGCGCCGGCGGGGGGGGAGCAGTTCTTC. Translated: CASSLAPAGGEQFF.